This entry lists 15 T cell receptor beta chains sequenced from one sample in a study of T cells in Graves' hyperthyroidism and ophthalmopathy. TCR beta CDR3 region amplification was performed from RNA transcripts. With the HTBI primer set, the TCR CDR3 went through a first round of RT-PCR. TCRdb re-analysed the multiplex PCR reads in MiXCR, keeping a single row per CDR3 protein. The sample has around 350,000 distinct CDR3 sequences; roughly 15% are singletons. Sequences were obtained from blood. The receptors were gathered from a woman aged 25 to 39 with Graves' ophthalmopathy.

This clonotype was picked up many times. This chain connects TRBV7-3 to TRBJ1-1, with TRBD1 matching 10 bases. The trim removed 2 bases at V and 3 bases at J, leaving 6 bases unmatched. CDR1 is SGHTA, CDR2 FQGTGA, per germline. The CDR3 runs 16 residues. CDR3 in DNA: TGTGCCAGCAGCTTAGAGGGACAGGGGATCGACACTGAAGCTTTCTTT. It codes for CASSLEGQGIDTEAFF.

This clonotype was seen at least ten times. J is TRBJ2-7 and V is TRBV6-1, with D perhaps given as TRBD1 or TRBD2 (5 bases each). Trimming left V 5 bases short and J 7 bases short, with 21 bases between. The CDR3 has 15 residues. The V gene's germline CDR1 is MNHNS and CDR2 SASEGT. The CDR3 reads CASSSAGTDLREQYF. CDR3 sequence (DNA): TGTGCCAGCAGTTCCGCCGGGACCGACCTTAGGGAGCAGTACTTC.

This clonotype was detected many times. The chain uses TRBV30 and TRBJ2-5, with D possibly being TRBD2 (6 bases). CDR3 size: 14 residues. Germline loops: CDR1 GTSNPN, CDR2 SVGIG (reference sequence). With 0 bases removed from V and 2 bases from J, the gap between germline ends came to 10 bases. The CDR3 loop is CAWSVKGRQETQYF. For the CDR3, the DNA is TGTGCCTGGAGTGTTAAGGGGAGGCAAGAGACCCAGTACTTC.

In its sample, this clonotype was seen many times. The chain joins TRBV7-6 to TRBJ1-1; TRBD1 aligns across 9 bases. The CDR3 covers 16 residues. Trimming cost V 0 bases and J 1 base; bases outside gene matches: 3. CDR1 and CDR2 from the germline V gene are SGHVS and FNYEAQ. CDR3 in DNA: TGTGCCAGCAGCTTAGCGACAGGGGGTGGGAACACTGAAGCTTTCTTT. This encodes CASSLATGGGNTEAFF.

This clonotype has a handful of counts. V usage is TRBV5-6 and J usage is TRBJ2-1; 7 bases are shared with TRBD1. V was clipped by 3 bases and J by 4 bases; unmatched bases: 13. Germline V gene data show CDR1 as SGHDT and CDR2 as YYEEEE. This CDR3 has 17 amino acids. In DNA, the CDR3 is TGTGCCAGCAGCTGGGGACAGAGAACCACCCCTTACAATGAGCAGTTCTTC. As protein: CASSWGQRTTPYNEQFF.

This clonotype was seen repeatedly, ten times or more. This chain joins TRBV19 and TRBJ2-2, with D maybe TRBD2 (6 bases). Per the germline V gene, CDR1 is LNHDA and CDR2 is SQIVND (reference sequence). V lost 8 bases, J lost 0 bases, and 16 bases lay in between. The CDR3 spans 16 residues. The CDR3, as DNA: TGTGCCAGTGAGTCTATCTGGGGGGCGAACACCGGGGAGCTGTTTTTT. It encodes CASESIWGANTGELFF.

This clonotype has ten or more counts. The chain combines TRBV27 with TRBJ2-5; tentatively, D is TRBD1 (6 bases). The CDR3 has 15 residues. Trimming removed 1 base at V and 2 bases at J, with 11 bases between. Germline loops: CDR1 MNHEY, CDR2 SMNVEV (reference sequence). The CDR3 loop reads CASSLFGQPQETQYF. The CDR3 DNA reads TGTGCCAGCAGTTTATTTGGACAGCCACAAGAGACCCAGTACTTC.

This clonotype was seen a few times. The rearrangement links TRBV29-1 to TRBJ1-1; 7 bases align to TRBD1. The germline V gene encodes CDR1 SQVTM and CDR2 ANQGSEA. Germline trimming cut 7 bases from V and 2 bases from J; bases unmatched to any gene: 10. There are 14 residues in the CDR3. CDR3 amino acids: CSAKKGQPNTEAFF. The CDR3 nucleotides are TGCAGCGCCAAGAAGGGACAGCCAAACACTGAAGCTTTCTTT.

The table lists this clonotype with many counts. CDR3: CASGLTGTGELFF. The DNA of the CDR3 is TGTGCCAGCGGGTTAACAGGGACCGGGGAGCTGTTTTTT. The gene calls are TRBV28 and TRBJ2-2, with D possibly being TRBD1 (6 bases). This CDR3 region has 13 residues. CDR1 is MDHEN, CDR2 SYDVKM, per germline. Trimming cost V 8 bases and J 5 bases, with 12 bases left between them.

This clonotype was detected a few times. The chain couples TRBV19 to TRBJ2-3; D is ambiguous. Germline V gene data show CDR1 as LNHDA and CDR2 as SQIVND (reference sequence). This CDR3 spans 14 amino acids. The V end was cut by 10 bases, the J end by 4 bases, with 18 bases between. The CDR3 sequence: CATTGDGWADTQYF. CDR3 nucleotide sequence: TGTGCCACCACCGGTGACGGTTGGGCAGATACGCAGTATTTT.

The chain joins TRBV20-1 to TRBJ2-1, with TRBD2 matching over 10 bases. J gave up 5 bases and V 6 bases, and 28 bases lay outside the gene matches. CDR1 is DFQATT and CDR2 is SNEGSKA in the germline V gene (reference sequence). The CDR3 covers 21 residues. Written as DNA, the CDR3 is TGCAGTGCACAGCCGGGGAGCGGGGGGGCCCGGGGTATCCGACTTAACAATGAGCAGTTCTTC. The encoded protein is CSAQPGSGGARGIRLNNEQFF.

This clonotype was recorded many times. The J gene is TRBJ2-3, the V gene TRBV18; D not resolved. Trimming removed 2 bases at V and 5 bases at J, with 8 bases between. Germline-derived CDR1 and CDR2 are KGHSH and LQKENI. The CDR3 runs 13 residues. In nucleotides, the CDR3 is TGTGCCAGCTCACCAAGTTCAGAAGATACGCAGTATTTT. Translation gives CASSPSSEDTQYF.

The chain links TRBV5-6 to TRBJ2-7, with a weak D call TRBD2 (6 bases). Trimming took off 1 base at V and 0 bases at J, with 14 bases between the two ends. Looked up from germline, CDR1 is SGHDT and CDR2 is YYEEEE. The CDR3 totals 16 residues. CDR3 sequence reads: CASSLYGRGLSYEQYF. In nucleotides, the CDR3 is TGTGCCAGCAGCTTGTACGGGCGGGGACTCTCCTACGAGCAGTACTTC.

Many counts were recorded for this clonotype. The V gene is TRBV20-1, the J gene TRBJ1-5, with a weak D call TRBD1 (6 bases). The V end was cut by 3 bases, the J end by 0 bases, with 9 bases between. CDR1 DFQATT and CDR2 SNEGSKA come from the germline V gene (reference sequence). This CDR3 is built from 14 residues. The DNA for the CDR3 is TGCAGTGCTAGGAGGGGGTATAGCAATCAGCCCCAGCATTTT. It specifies CSARRGYSNQPQHF.

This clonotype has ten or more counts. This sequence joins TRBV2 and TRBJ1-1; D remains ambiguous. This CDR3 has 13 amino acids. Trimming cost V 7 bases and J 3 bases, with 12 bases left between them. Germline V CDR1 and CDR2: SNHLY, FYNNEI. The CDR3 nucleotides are TGTGCCAGCATGGGAGGATTATACACTGAAGCTTTCTTT. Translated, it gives CASMGGLYTEAFF.